This TCR beta chain was captured by sequencing in a study of cytomegalovirus exposure and HLA in healthy donors. Findings and caveats of the study: CMV serostatus was the sole immune exposure data available.

A multiplex PCR was run with 60 Vbeta primers and 13 Jbeta primers. Repertoires were generated with immunoSEQ multiplex PCR, while TCRdb's copy carries only in-frame clones and drops some. There are about 180,000 clones in the sample; roughly 85% occur only once, and 1% lies in the top ten. The V end was cut by 5 bases, the J end by 3 bases, with 11 bases between. Germline V CDR1 and CDR2: SGHTA, FQGNSA. The CDR3 totals 13 residues. A word on this clone: The antigen is unknown.

The source is a boy aged 2 to 10 in good health and CMV-seronegative. The sequenced sample was PBMCs. The chain joins TRBV7-2 to TRBJ2-7; unclear D gene. Here the CDR3 DNA reads TGTGCCAGCAGCCCAACTACCTACTACGAGCAGTACTTC. Translating it yields CASSPTTYYEQYF.